This record covers a single TCR beta chain. The source of the sample is a study of blood T cell repertoires in COVID-19. V was shortened by 3 bases and J by 0 bases, with 15 bases between the two germline ends. The germline V gene encodes CDR1 SGHAT and CDR2 FQNNGV. This CDR3 region has 17 residues. The protocol was immunoSEQ multiplex PCR, while the TCRdb copy is restricted to in-frame clones and leaves out a portion. The table lists roughly 300,000 clones, about 81% of them singletons. Sequenced: peripheral blood. J is TRBJ2-4 and V is TRBV11-2, with TRBD1 as a possible D gene (6 bases). The clonotype was recovered from a human donor with COVID-19, enrolled during active disease. The donor label of this sample is uncertain. The CDR3 here is CASSFRGTNLAKNIQYF. The CDR3, as DNA: TGTGCCAGCAGCTTCCGAGGGACAAATCTAGCCAAAAACATTCAGTACTTC.